The 3 T cell receptor beta chains below all came from one sample that was sequenced in a study of blood T cell repertoires in COVID-19. Here immunoSEQ multiplex PCR was the method, and the copy in TCRdb shows in-frame clones only, minus some. Of under 250,000 clones listed, 92% are singletons. Input material: peripheral blood. These receptors all stem from a man aged 30 to 39 with COVID-19, enrolled during active disease.

V is TRBV6-5 and J is TRBJ1-6; D ambiguous. V lost 4 bases, J lost 6 bases, and 10 bases lay in between. Germline values: CDR1 MNHEY, CDR2 SVGAGI. This CDR3 contains 14 residues. For the CDR3, the DNA is TGTGCCAGCAGTTTACAATGGGCTAATTCACCCCTCCACTTT. Protein sequence: CASSLQWANSPLHF.

The V call is TRBV7-9, the J call TRBJ2-5; 11 bases align to TRBD2. The trim removed 7 bases at V and 3 bases at J, leaving 7 bases unmatched. Looked up from germline, CDR1 is SEHNR and CDR2 is FQNEAQ (reference sequence). The CDR3 is made up of 15 amino acids. CDR3 residues: CASTQLAGVEETQYF. For the CDR3, the DNA is TGTGCCAGCACCCAACTAGCGGGGGTTGAAGAGACCCAGTACTTC.

The chain is built from TRBV5-5 and TRBJ1-6, with a possible D match to TRBD1 (6 bases). The ends were cut back, 0 bases at V and 1 base at J, with 11 bases in the middle. This CDR3 contains 17 residues. Germline V gene sequence: CDR1 SGHKS, CDR2 YYEKEE (reference sequence). Here the CDR3 reads CASSLAVGGSYNSPLHF. The CDR3, as DNA: TGTGCCAGCAGCTTGGCCGTAGGGGGTTCCTATAATTCACCCCTCCACTTT.